This T cell receptor beta chain comes out of a study of technical replicates of blood from several donors. The CDR3 has 12 amino acids. V shed 6 bases, J shed 6 bases, and the junction held 2 bases outside the gene matches. The V gene's germline CDR1 is MDHEN and CDR2 SYDVKM. Assay used: immunoSEQ multiplex PCR; TCRdb lists only in-frame clones, some missing. Of about 83,000 clones detected, roughly nine tenths appear once; the ten largest clones hold over 0.2%. V is TRBV28 and J is TRBJ1-1, with 9 bases identical to TRBD1. The sequenced sample consisted of T cells isolated from PBMCs. The sequence derives from a human donor in good health. The CDR3 sequence is CASSGTGPEAFF. CDR3 DNA sequence: TGTGCCAGCAGCGGGACAGGGCCTGAAGCTTTCTTT.